The rows below give T cell receptor beta chains drawn from one sample of a study of blood T cell repertoires in COVID-19. Only in-frame clones appear in the TCRdb table, and some are missing; sequencing was by immunoSEQ multiplex PCR. The data hold approximately 120,000 clones, with 69% observed a single time. The source material was peripheral blood. The receptors stem from a woman in her seventies with acute or convalescent COVID-19. Each CDR3 is given with its conserved first and last residue. D genes are given only for firm matches. For some rows the clone size is stated as once, few or many, or as a class when expanded; others skip it.

v_gene	abundance	d_gene	j_gene	CDR3nt	CDR3aa
TRBV7-9	-	TRBD1	TRBJ2-7	TGTGCCAGCAGCTCTTTACCGGGACAGGGAGGAGGCGAGCAGTACTTC	CASSSLPGQGGGEQYF
TRBV5-1	few	-	TRBJ1-1	TGCGCCAGCAGCCCGACAGGACACGGCCCGGTGAACACTGAAGCTTTCTTT	CASSPTGHGPVNTEAFF
TRBV27	-	-	TRBJ1-1	TGTGCCAGCAGTTCCCCGGGACACAGACCATCCTTCGAAGCTTTCTTT	CASSSPGHRPSFEAFF
TRBV28	-	-	TRBJ1-4	TGTGCCAGCTACTCAACGGGGAGGGGTGAAAAACTGTTTTTT	CASYSTGRGEKLFF
TRBV2	-	-	TRBJ2-6	TGTGCCAGCAGTGAAGCGAGGGGAAAGGCGGGGCTCCCGTCTGGGGCCAACGTCCTGACTTTC	CASSEARGKAGLPSGANVLTF
TRBV7-9	-	-	TRBJ2-5	TGTGCCAGCAGCTCGGTGGCAGGGGTGAGGGGCCAAGAGACCCAGTACTTC	CASSSVAGVRGQETQYF
TRBV2	-	TRBD1	TRBJ2-1	TGTGCCAGCAGATCTGAGGGACAGGGGGCGCGTTTCTTC	CASRSEGQGARFF
TRBV19	-	TRBD1	TRBJ1-5	TGTGCCAGTAGTCATACGGACAGGGCATTCTATAGCAATCAGCCCCAGCATTTT	CASSHTDRAFYSNQPQHF
TRBV11-3	-	TRBD1	TRBJ2-3	TGTGCCAGCAGCTTAGGGGACAGGGGAACAGATACGCAGTATTTT	CASSLGDRGTDTQYF
TRBV15	-	TRBD1	TRBJ1-1	TGTGCCACCAGCAGAGAAGGAGGGGGCAGGACTGAAGCTTTCTTT	CATSREGGGRTEAFF
TRBV18	-	TRBD1	TRBJ2-7	TGTGCCAGCTCCGGACAGGGGACCTACGAGCAGTACTTC	CASSGQGTYEQYF
TRBV18	once	TRBD1	TRBJ1-4	TGTGCCAGCTCCCGGGGACAGGAGGAAAAACTGTTTTTT	CASSRGQEEKLFF
TRBV7-9	-	TRBD1	TRBJ1-2	TGTGCCAGCAGACATGGGACAGCTACGAACTATGGCTACACCTTC	CASRHGTATNYGYTF
TRBV7-9	few	TRBD1	TRBJ1-5	TGTGCCAGCAGCTTAGGTTCAGGGGGCGGGCAGCCCCAGCATTTT	CASSLGSGGGQPQHF
TRBV28	few	-	TRBJ1-5	TGTGCCAGCAGTTTAGGGCAGGGAAATGGTCAGCCCCAGCATTTT	CASSLGQGNGQPQHF
TRBV19	-	TRBD1	TRBJ1-2	TGTGCCAGTAGTATAATGACAGGGGGCGACTATGGCTACACCTTC	CASSIMTGGDYGYTF
TRBV10-1	medium-sized	TRBD1	TRBJ1-2	TGCGCCAGCACTAAGACAGGGTCGAGGATTGGCTACACCTTC	CASTKTGSRIGYTF
TRBV5-6	-	-	TRBJ2-2	TGTGCCAGCAGCTCAGACACGAACTTACACCGGGGAGCTGTTTTT	CASSSDTNLHRGAVF
TRBV5-1	-	-	TRBJ2-7	TGCGCCAGCAGCTTGGTGGGGGCTGCAACCTACGAGCAGTACTTC	CASSLVGAATYEQYF
TRBV14	-	-	TRBJ2-3	TGTGCCAGCAGCCAAGTCGCAGATACGCAGTATTTT	CASSQVADTQYF
TRBV7-9	-	TRBD1	TRBJ1-4	TGTGCCAGCAGCTGGACCCACAGGGGGAAGAATGAAAAACTGTTTTTT	CASSWTHRGKNEKLFF
TRBV3-1/TRBV3-2	-	TRBD1	TRBJ1-1	TGTGCCAGCAGCTTCGGGACAGGGAACACTGAAGCTTTCTTT	CASSFGTGNTEAFF
TRBV2	-	-	TRBJ1-4	TGTGCCAGCAGTCGGAGGGGCCCGGAGAAGGGTGAAAAACTGTTTTTT	CASSRRGPEKGEKLFF
TRBV7-9	-	-	TRBJ2-5	TGTGCCAGCAGCAGGGACTTCCAAGAGACCCAGTACTTC	CASSRDFQETQYF
TRBV19	-	-	TRBJ2-1	TGTGCCACCTCAGGGGTTTCATACAATGAGCAGTTCTTC	CATSGVSYNEQFF
TRBV7-9	many	-	TRBJ1-2	TGTGCCAGCACTATCGGGACTCTCTATGGCTACACCTTC	CASTIGTLYGYTF
TRBV3-1/TRBV3-2	-	-	TRBJ2-5	TGTGCCAGCAGCCAAGACGGGGGAGGCGAGACCCAGTACTTC	CASSQDGGGETQYF
TRBV19	-	TRBD1	TRBJ2-7	TGTGCCAGTAGCGCTGAAGGGACAGGGACCTACGAGCAGTACTTC	CASSAEGTGTYEQYF
TRBV25-1	few	-	TRBJ1-1	TGTGCCAGCAGTGACAAGAACACTGAAGCTTTCTTT	CASSDKNTEAFF
TRBV6-2/TRBV6-3	-	-	TRBJ2-4	TGTGCCAGCAGTTACTCGAAACGGTGGCCGGGGGTCAAAAACATTCAGTACTTC	CASSYSKRWPGVKNIQYF
TRBV5-6	-	-	TRBJ2-5	TGTGCCAGCGCCCAAGACCCGAGGGAGACCCAGTACTTC	CASAQDPRETQYF
TRBV28	-	TRBD1	TRBJ1-2	TGTGCCATCGGGGACAGGGGGAATTATGGCTACACCTTC	CAIGDRGNYGYTF